Listed below are T cell receptor beta chains from one sample, sequenced in a study of blood T cell repertoires in COVID-19. TCRdb's table, derived via immunoSEQ multiplex PCR, lists solely in-frame clones and lacks some. The repertoire holds some 310,000 clones, with over 75% as singletons. Sequences were obtained from peripheral blood. The receptor set was obtained from a man aged 50-59 years with active or convalescent COVID-19. The CDR3 runs from the conserved cysteine through the conserved F or W. D genes are given only for firm matches. Size tells how often a clone was seen (once, few, many) or the class of an expanded clone, and some rows leave it out.

d_call,v_call,clone_size,j_call,cdr3_aa,cdr3_nt
-,TRBV6-6,-,TRBJ1-4,CASSQGGRSEKLFF,TGTGCCAGCAGTCAAGGGGGACGGAGTGAAAAACTGTTTTTT
-,TRBV2,-,TRBJ1-1,CASSVGGLLGEAFF,TGTGCCAGCAGTGTAGGTGGACTGTTGGGTGAAGCTTTCTTT
TRBD2,TRBV5-6,-,TRBJ2-5,CASSTGLAGAWETQYF,TGTGCCAGCAGCACAGGACTAGCGGGAGCGTGGGAGACCCAGTACTTC
TRBD1,TRBV19,-,TRBJ1-5,CASKPISPTGASNQPQHF,TGTGCCAGTAAACCCATAAGCCCGACAGGGGCTAGCAATCAGCCCCAGCATTTT
TRBD2,TRBV4-1,once,TRBJ2-3,CASSLAVTSGRTDTQYF,TGCGCCAGCAGCCTAGCTGTGACTAGCGGGAGAACAGATACGCAGTATTTT
TRBD1,TRBV2,-,TRBJ1-1,CASSGTGGIRAEAFF,TGTGCCAGCAGCGGGACAGGGGGAATAAGGGCTGAAGCTTTCTTT
-,TRBV25-1,-,TRBJ2-4,CASSNTKNIQYF,TGTGCCAGCTCCAACACCAAAAACATTCAGTACTTC
TRBD1,TRBV19,few,TRBJ2-4,CASSSPTGGNIQYF,TGTGCCAGTAGTAGCCCGACAGGGGGCAACATTCAGTACTTC
-,TRBV5-4,-,TRBJ2-1,CASSSLSGANYNEQFF,TGTGCCAGCAGCTCCCTGTCAGGGGCCAATTACAATGAGCAGTTCTTC
-,TRBV3-1/TRBV3-2,-,TRBJ1-6,CASSLQGGNSPLHF,TGTGCCAGCAGCCTGCAGGGAGGGAATTCACCCCTCCACTTT
-,TRBV29-1,-,TRBJ1-2,CSVAHRAGYTF,TGCAGCGTGGCCCACAGGGCGGGCTACACCTTC
TRBD2,TRBV28,-,TRBJ2-7,CASSLSLAGGYEQYF,TGTGCCAGCAGTTTATCCCTAGCGGGGGGCTACGAGCAGTACTTC
-,TRBV6-5,-,TRBJ2-3,CASSYSNSPSTDTQYF,TGTGCCAGCAGTTACTCGAACAGCCCTAGCACAGATACGCAGTATTTT
-,TRBV4-3,-,TRBJ1-5,CASSQVGSGDNQPQHF,TGCGCCAGCAGCCAAGTGGGATCAGGGGACAATCAGCCCCAGCATTTT
TRBD1,TRBV28,once,TRBJ2-7,CASTAQGAEEQYF,TGTGCCAGCACGGCGCAGGGGGCGGAAGAGCAGTACTTC
TRBD1,TRBV18,-,TRBJ2-7,CASSGPGQKYF,TGTGCCAGCTCAGGACCGGGACAGAAGTACTTC
-,TRBV30,-,TRBJ1-6,CAWRRTGQNSPLHF,TGTGCCTGGAGAAGAACAGGGCAGAATTCACCCCTCCACTTT
TRBD2,TRBV30,once,TRBJ2-6,CAWSVRLAGGSSGANVLTF,TGTGCCTGGAGTGTACGGCTAGCGGGAGGGTCCTCTGGGGCCAACGTCCTGACTTTC
-,TRBV7-9,-,TRBJ1-3,CASSPQAHLLTIYF,TGTGCCAGCAGCCCCCAAGCGCACCTCCTGACCATATATTTT
TRBD1,TRBV28,-,TRBJ2-3,CASSSGQGSTDTQYF,TGTGCCAGCAGTTCCGGACAGGGCTCGACAGATACGCAGTATTTT
-,TRBV10-1,once,TRBJ1-6,CASSESALNRDSPLHF,TGCGCCAGCAGTGAGTCCGCTCTTAATCGGGATTCACCCCTCCACTTT
TRBD1,TRBV28,once,TRBJ1-1,CASRGQGAVTEAFF,TGTGCCAGCCGCGGACAGGGGGCAGTTACTGAAGCTTTCTTT
TRBD2,TRBV28,-,TRBJ2-2,CATSGVYTGELFF,TGTGCCACCAGCGGGGTTTACACCGGGGAGCTGTTTTTT
-,TRBV2,-,TRBJ1-6,CASSDRANSPLHF,TGTGCCAGCAGTGACAGGGCTAATTCACCCCTCCACTTT
TRBD2,TRBV28,-,TRBJ2-1,CASTPPGSGGYNEQFF,TGTGCCAGCACCCCCCCCGGCAGCGGGGGGTACAATGAGCAGTTCTTC
-,TRBV18,-,TRBJ1-2,CASSPRNYGYTF,TGTGCCAGCTCACCGCGGAACTATGGCTACACCTTC
TRBD2,TRBV6-5,-,TRBJ2-5,CASSPGGAGETQYF,TGTGCCAGCAGTCCCGGGGGGGCGGGAGAGACCCAGTACTTC
TRBD1,TRBV19,-,TRBJ1-5,CASSQAGGQPQHF,TGTGCCAGTAGTCAGGCAGGGGGTCAGCCCCAGCATTTT
-,TRBV7-2,-,TRBJ2-2,CASSPPGRSLAGELFF,TGTGCCAGCAGCCCTCCAGGGAGGAGTTTAGCCGGGGAGCTGTTTTTT
-,TRBV4-2,-,TRBJ1-2,CASSQGTDPLGPRGGYTF,TGTGCCAGCAGCCAAGGTACCGATCCCCTTGGGCCCCGTGGGGGCTACACCTTC
TRBD1,TRBV7-2,-,TRBJ1-2,CAHGQGRSYGYTF,TGTGCCCACGGACAGGGGAGATCCTATGGCTACACCTTC
-,TRBV7-2,-,TRBJ2-2,CASSLSGGTRTGELFF,TGTGCCAGCAGCTTGTCCGGGGGTACACGGACCGGGGAGCTGTTTTTT
TRBD1,TRBV6-5,-,TRBJ1-1,CASSLGTGDTEAFF,TGTGCCAGCAGCCTCGGGACAGGGGACACTGAAGCTTTCTTT
TRBD1,TRBV18,-,TRBJ2-1,CASSPDRASNYNEQFF,TGTGCCAGCTCCCCCGACAGGGCCTCCAACTACAATGAGCAGTTCTTC
-,TRBV30,-,TRBJ2-2,CAWRAITGAGELFF,TGTGCCTGGAGGGCTATAACGGGGGCCGGGGAGCTGTTTTTT
TRBD1,TRBV5-4,-,TRBJ2-5,CASSSQGAWETQYF,TGTGCCAGCAGCTCACAGGGGGCATGGGAGACCCAGTACTTC
TRBD2,TRBV13,-,TRBJ2-3,CASSWNPGTSGGSTDTQYF,TGTGCCAGCAGCTGGAACCCCGGAACTAGCGGGGGTAGCACAGATACGCAGTATTTT
-,TRBV6-2/TRBV6-3,-,TRBJ1-2,CASSYAGDGYTF,TGTGCCAGCAGTTACGCGGGGGATGGCTACACCTTC
-,TRBV27,-,TRBJ2-7,CASSPGYEQYF,TGTGCCAGCAGTCCAGGCTACGAGCAGTACTTC
TRBD1,TRBV2,-,TRBJ2-3,CASSLDRGDTQYF,TGTGCCAGCAGTTTGGACAGGGGAGATACGCAGTATTTT
-,TRBV30,-,TRBJ1-2,CAWRAGRGRGDYGYTF,TGTGCCTGGAGGGCCGGTCGGGGCAGGGGCGATTATGGCTACACCTTC
-,TRBV2,-,TRBJ2-3,CASSGVRNTDTQYF,TGTGCCAGCAGCGGTGTCAGGAACACAGATACGCAGTATTTT
-,TRBV28,-,TRBJ1-5,CASLGGYQPQHF,TGTGCCAGCCTAGGGGGTTATCAGCCCCAGCATTTT
-,TRBV12-3/TRBV12-4,-,TRBJ1-4,CASSPGDNEKLFF,TGTGCCAGCAGTCCGGGGGACAATGAAAAACTGTTTTTT
TRBD2,TRBV6-4,-,TRBJ2-2,CASGGSGTGELFF,TGTGCCAGCGGCGGGAGCGGTACCGGGGAGCTGTTTTTT
-,TRBV2,-,TRBJ1-6,CASSRPQESPLHF,TGTGCCAGCAGCAGGCCCCAAGAGTCACCCCTCCACTTT
-,TRBV28,-,TRBJ2-3,CASSLGSQGPDTQYF,TGTGCCAGCAGTTTAGGGTCACAGGGTCCAGATACGCAGTATTTT
TRBD2,TRBV5-4,-,TRBJ2-3,CASSPSGSTDTQYF,TGTGCCAGCAGCCCTAGCGGGAGCACAGATACGCAGTATTTT
TRBD1,TRBV19,once,TRBJ1-5,CASSIGTGFQPQHF,TGTGCCAGTAGTATAGGGACAGGGTTTCAGCCCCAGCATTTT
TRBD1,TRBV2,-,TRBJ1-4,CASGRQGAGEKLFF,TGTGCCAGCGGAAGACAGGGGGCGGGTGAAAAACTGTTTTTT
TRBD1,TRBV29-1,few,TRBJ1-4,CSVQGATNEKLFF,TGCAGCGTGCAGGGGGCCACTAATGAAAAACTGTTTTTT
TRBD2,TRBV4-2,-,TRBJ2-7,CASSQVVSGTIPYEQYF,TGTGCCAGCAGCCAAGTTGTATCTGGGACTATCCCCTACGAGCAGTACTTC
-,TRBV5-5,-,TRBJ1-1,CASSYSFTEAFF,TGTGCCAGCAGCTACAGTTTCACTGAAGCTTTCTTT
-,TRBV30,-,TRBJ1-2,CAWSDTGNYGYTF,TGTGCCTGGAGTGACACAGGGAACTATGGCTACACCTTC
-,TRBV12-3/TRBV12-4,-,TRBJ1-6,CATSFQEGSPLHF,TGTGCCACCAGTTTCCAAGAGGGTTCACCCCTCCACTTT